These 9 T cell receptor beta chains were all obtained from the same sample, sequenced in a study of blood T cell repertoires in COVID-19 (dated by TCRdb to 2020 to 2022). Libraries came from the immunoSEQ multiplex PCR assay. TCRdb re-hosts the immuneACCESS table, in-frame sequences only. Its copies lack some clones; in the studies checked, an unresolved V gene accounts for under half of them, and the cause for the rest is not known. This sample comprises around 52,000 clones, around 90% of them detected only once. 22% of the sample is taken by the ten largest. The sample comprised peripheral blood. These receptors were taken from a woman of 80 years or more with COVID-19, enrolled during active disease.

The chain carries TRBV5-1 and TRBJ1-1; TRBD1 is a possible D gene (5 bases). Germline values: CDR1 SGHRS, CDR2 YFSETQ. Trimming removed 3 bases at V and 3 bases at J, with 9 bases between. The CDR3 loop spans 13 amino acids. The CDR3 protein is CASSSAGHTEAFF. CDR3 nucleotides: TGCGCCAGCAGCTCCGCAGGGCACACTGAAGCTTTCTTT. Full variable domain (remainder filled in from reference TRBV5-1 and TRBJ1-1): KAGVTQTPRYLIKTRGQQVTLSCSPISGHRSVSWYQQTPGQGLQFLFEYFSETQRNKGNFPGRFSGRQFSNSRSEMNVSTLELGDSALYLCASSSAGHTEAFFGQGTRLTVV.

This sequence joins TRBV6-1 and TRBJ2-1; 9 nucleotides line up with TRBD2. This CDR3 region has 15 residues. Germline CDR1 and CDR2: MNHNS and SASEGT. The J segment lost 8 bases and the V segment lost 0 bases, leaving 5 bases of the junction unmatched. CDR3 in DNA: TGTGCCAGCAGTGAAGCTTGGCGGGGGGGCTATGAGCAGTTCTTC. Translated: CASSEAWRGGYEQFF.

The rearrangement joins TRBV3-1 (or the pseudogene TRBV3-2) to TRBJ1-5, with D perhaps matching TRBD1 (5 bases). Germline CDR1 reads LGHDT; CDR2 reads YNNKEL (reference sequence). With 2 bases removed from V and 7 bases from J, the gap between germline ends came to 9 bases. CDR3 size: 13 residues. The CDR3 reads CASSQQGRQPQHF. Written as DNA, the CDR3 is TGTGCCAGCAGCCAACAGGGTAGACAGCCCCAGCATTTT.

In its sample, this clone was seen a few times. The CDR3 spells CATSDNTGAEAFF. The CDR3 DNA reads TGTGCCACCAGTGACAATACAGGGGCTGAAGCTTTCTTT. This rearrangement joins TRBV24-1 to TRBJ1-1, with TRBD1 identical over 7 bases. Germline V gives CDR1 KGHDR, CDR2 SFDVKD. This CDR3 spans 13 amino acids. Losses at the gene ends were 4 bases for V and 6 bases for J; bases not matched to a gene: 4.

This chain links TRBV7-2 with TRBJ1-1; no clear D gene. Trimming removed 5 bases at V and 0 bases at J, with 13 bases between. The CDR3 runs 15 residues. Germline lookup yields CDR1 SGHTA and CDR2 FQGNSA. In DNA form, the CDR3 reads TGTGCCAGCAGCCCCCAGGTCTTGATGAACACTGAAGCTTTCTTT. This encodes CASSPQVLMNTEAFF.

This CDR3 is CASSYDRDSVYGYTF. CDR3 nucleotide sequence: TGCGCCAGCAGCTATGACCGGGACAGCGTCTATGGCTACACCTTC. The rearrangement links TRBV5-1 to TRBJ1-2; 7 bases align to TRBD1. Germline V gives CDR1 SGHRS, CDR2 YFSETQ. The CDR3 runs 15 residues. The V and J ends lost 3 bases and 4 bases, in that order; junction bases with no gene match: 9.

The V gene is TRBV9, the J gene TRBJ1-2; 10 bases are shared with TRBD1. The germline CDR1 and CDR2 sequences are SGDLS and YYNGEE. The CDR3 covers 18 residues. J was trimmed by 4 bases and V by 0 bases; bases with no gene match: 12. The CDR3 protein is CASSVADTGTGVGYGYTF. For the CDR3, the DNA is TGTGCCAGCAGCGTAGCAGACACCGGGACAGGGGTGGGCTATGGCTACACCTTC.

The chain couples TRBV5-8 to TRBJ2-3; possibly TRBD1 for D (6 bases). Germline V gives CDR1 SGHTS, CDR2 YDEGEE. The germline V and J ends were trimmed by 6 bases and 1 base, with 12 bases remaining between them. The CDR3 contains 14 residues. In DNA form, the CDR3 reads TGTGCCAGCACGCTTCGACAGGGCACAGATACGCAGTATTTT. The encoded protein is CASTLRQGTDTQYF. The full variable domain, rest sourced from reference TRBV5-8 and TRBJ2-3, is EAGVTQSPTHLIKTRGQQATLRCSPISGHTSVYWYQQALGLGLQFLLWYDEGEERNRGNFPPRFSGRQFPNYSSELNVNALELEDSALYLCASTLRQGTDTQYFGPGTRLTVL.

The chain is built from TRBV7-9 and TRBJ2-5; TRBD1 aligns across 8 bases. Germline V lookup: CDR1 SEHNR, CDR2 FQNEAQ (reference sequence). V was pared by 4 bases and J by 4 bases, with 14 bases of the junction left unmatched. The CDR3 has 17 amino acids. The CDR3 loop reads CASSSVIGTGGAETQYF. CDR3 in DNA: TGTGCCAGCAGCTCAGTCATTGGGACAGGCGGGGCAGAGACCCAGTACTTC.